This TCR beta chain was recovered during a study of T-cell reconstitution after alpha-beta-depleted transplantation in children. The CDR3 has 15 amino acids. Germline CDR1 SQVTM, CDR2 ANQGSEA. Germline trimming cut 6 bases from V and 0 bases from J; bases unmatched to any gene: 5. Unique molecular identifiers were incorporated when the TCRbeta library was constructed. Each CDR3 protein is one row after TCRdb ran MiXCR on the PCR reads. The top ten clones hold roughly 6% of a sample with around 410,000 distinct CDR3 sequences, about a tenth of them seen once. The material was PBMCs from the stem cell graft donor, obtained from the stem cell graft. The sequence was collected from a human donor who donated a stem cell graft to a child with acute myeloid leukemia. The chain uses TRBV29-1 and TRBJ2-3; 11 bases match TRBD2. This CDR3 is CSVGTSGTSTDTQYF. CDR3 nucleotides: TGCAGCGTGGGGACTAGCGGTACTAGCACAGATACGCAGTATTTT.